This T cell receptor (beta chain) was identified during a study of blood T cells in healthy people across ages (dated by TCRdb to between 2014 and 2016). Regarding the complete study: In model experiments, template switching captured roughly one uniquely barcoded TCR beta cDNA molecule for every two T cells. Age-related changes in TCR beta repertoire diversity were measured in the study by deep sequencing normalized with unique cDNA molecular identifiers. Four age groups were formed from the donors: young (average around 15 years), middle-aged (less than 40), aged (62) and long-lived (approximately 78). To avoid experimental bias, donors of different ages were spread randomly across the sequencing lanes. Using the same blood draw, the study looked at two additional independent replicas of 1 million unique cDNA reads for two donors, one aged 18 to 30 and the other aged 80 or older.

The CDR3 starts with the cysteine, ends with the phenylalanine, and has 15 residues. Left in the record is the CDR3 DNA by itself, 45 bases read in frame from the first base. The germline V gene (reference sequence) provides CDR1 DFQATT and CDR2 SNEGSKA. Compared with germline, V lacks 3 bases and J lacks 3 bases; bases without a gene match: 6. The donors were roughly 39 Caucasian individuals from Russia, aged 6 to 90 years, who were systemically healthy. Each donor gave ten milliliters of peripheral blood, collected into EDTA-treated Vacutainer tubes. Ficoll-Paque density-gradient centrifugation was used to isolate PBMCs, with at least 6.5 million per sample. Total RNA was extracted from PBMCs with Trizol reagent, with at least 6 micrograms obtained per sample. For every donor, flow cytometry on a PBMC aliquot measured the percentage of naive CD45RAhigh/CD27high T cells. This clonotype was counted only a few times. Its antigen remains undetermined. Per-nucleotide qualities are absent, and no much larger clonotype sits a single base away.

The library was made by 5' RACE. For sequencing, an Illumina HiSeq 2500 was employed. The second PCR ran for about 6 to 12 cycles and used a J-beta primer mix along with a sample-barcoded 5' primer. Each TCR beta cDNA molecule received a unique molecular identifier from a template-switch 5' adaptor carrying 12 random nucleotides. Each sample yielded at least 3 million CDR3-containing paired-end reads. All of the RNA was converted into first-strand cDNA using the Mint cDNA synthesis kit, with a TRBC-specific oligonucleotide serving as the primer. Following uracil-DNA glycosylase treatment, all cDNA underwent a first 18-cycle PCR with the universal primers M1SS and BC2_uni_R. As for the original processing: For normalization, 1 million high-quality reads, each with a distinct molecular identifier, were randomly selected from each sample. Instead of being binned into consensus sequences, reads with shared molecular identifiers were discarded. MiTCR, with a Q25 quality threshold and the strictest error-elimination algorithm, was used for CDR3 identification, clonotype clustering and error correction. A nonparametric unseen species model with Euler transformation was used to estimate a lower bound on total TCR beta diversity. TCRdb trimmed public reads at Q25 via fastp, called clones via MiXCR and kept in-frame beta chains. When rows share a CDR3 protein, they turn into one entry using the most common DNA and genes. TCRdb, not the authors, supplied the V and J calls. For this sample there are about 1.7 million distinct CDR3 sequences; under 30% appear just once. 7.7% of the sample is taken by the ten largest.

Broad study findings and their caveats: As age increased, observed TCR beta diversity per million T cells dropped in a roughly linear way, and a significant reduction was already evident by age 40. Total diversity estimates from one million sequenced T cells were considered lower bounds and underestimates. The CMV infection status of donors was not known, potentially confounding age-related changes in expanded clonotypes. Compared with the aged group, the long-lived group had more naive CD4+ T cells, fewer expanded clones and increased TCR diversity, suggesting age selection. Since profiling was done on bulk unsorted PBMCs, naive and antigen-experienced compartments could not be conclusively compared. The percentage of naive T cells measured by flow cytometry correlated strongly with observed TCR beta diversity.

The specimen sequenced was blood. The sequence was obtained from a woman aged 30 to 39 in good health. The chain couples TRBV20-1 to TRBJ2-5; 11 central bases correspond to TRBD2. The CDR3 protein is CSASRVAGGKETQYF. The DNA is as follows: TGCAGTGCTAGCAGGGTAGCGGGGGGGAAAGAGACCCAGTACTTC.